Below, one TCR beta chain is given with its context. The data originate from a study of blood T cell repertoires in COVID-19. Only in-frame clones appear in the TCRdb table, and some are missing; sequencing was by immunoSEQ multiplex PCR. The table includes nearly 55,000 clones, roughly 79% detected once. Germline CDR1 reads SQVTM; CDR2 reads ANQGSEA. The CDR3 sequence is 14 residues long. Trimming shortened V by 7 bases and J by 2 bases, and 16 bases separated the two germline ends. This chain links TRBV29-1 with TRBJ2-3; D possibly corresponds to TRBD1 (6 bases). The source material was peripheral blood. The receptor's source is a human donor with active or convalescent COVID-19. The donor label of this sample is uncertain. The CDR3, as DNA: TGCAGCGCAGCGCCGAGGACAGACACAGATACGCAGTATTTT. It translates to CSAAPRTDTDTQYF.